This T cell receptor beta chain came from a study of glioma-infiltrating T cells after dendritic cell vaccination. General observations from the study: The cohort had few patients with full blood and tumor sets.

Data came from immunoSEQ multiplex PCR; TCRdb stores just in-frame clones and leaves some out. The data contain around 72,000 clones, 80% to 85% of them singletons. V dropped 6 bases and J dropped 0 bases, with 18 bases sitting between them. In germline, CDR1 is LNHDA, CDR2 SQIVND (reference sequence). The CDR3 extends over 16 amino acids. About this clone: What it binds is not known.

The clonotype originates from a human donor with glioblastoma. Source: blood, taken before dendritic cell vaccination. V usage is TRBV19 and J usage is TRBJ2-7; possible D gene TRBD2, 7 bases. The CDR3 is CASSNRGAVSSYEQYF. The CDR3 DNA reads TGTGCCAGTAGCAACCGGGGGGCGGTGAGCTCCTACGAGCAGTACTTC.